The 20 T cell receptor beta chains below come from one sample, sequenced in a study of cytomegalovirus exposure and HLA in healthy donors. PCR employed 60 Vbeta and 13 Jbeta primers. The data were produced by immunoSEQ multiplex PCR, yet TCRdb's version contains in-frame clones alone and is incomplete. This sample has around 140,000 clones; about two thirds occur once, and the top ten carry less than 5%. The sequenced sample was PBMCs. These receptor sequences come from a man over 45 in good health and CMV-seropositive.

V is TRBV29-1 and J is TRBJ2-1, with TRBD2 matching over 9 bases. The germline V gene encodes CDR1 SQVTM and CDR2 ANQGSEA. The CDR3 runs to 15 residues. V shed 2 bases and J 5 bases; nucleotides not matched to a gene: 7. The CDR3 loop reads CSVEYRLAGNNEQFF. The CDR3 DNA is TGCAGCGTTGAATACCGGCTAGCGGGAAACAATGAGCAGTTCTTC.

The chain employs TRBV27 and TRBJ1-1, with D perhaps TRBD1 (5 bases). With 3 bases removed from V and 0 bases from J, the gap between germline ends came to 8 bases. Germline CDR1 is MNHEY and CDR2 is SMNVEV (reference sequence). The CDR3 loop spans 14 amino acids. Here the CDR3 DNA reads TGTGCCAGCAGTTTTTCAGGGATGAACACTGAAGCTTTCTTT. Translating gives CASSFSGMNTEAFF.

V usage is TRBV7-9 and J usage is TRBJ2-7, with 12 bases aligning to TRBD2. J lost 0 bases, V lost 4 bases, and 13 bases had no gene match. The CDR3 extends over 19 amino acids. Looked up from germline, CDR1 is SEHNR and CDR2 is FQNEAQ (reference sequence). CDR3 sequence (DNA): TGTGCCAGCAGCTCCACTAGCGGGGGGCCTATTCTTAGCTCCTACGAGCAGTACTTC. This gives the protein CASSSTSGGPILSSYEQYF.

V gene TRBV6-5 combines with J gene TRBJ2-2; no definite D call. The CDR3 runs to 14 residues. Germline values: CDR1 MNHEY, CDR2 SVGAGI. V dropped 0 bases and J dropped 6 bases, with 8 bases sitting between them. The CDR3 nucleotides read TGTGCCAGCAGTTACTCAACATCCCCCGGGGAGCTGTTTTTT. As protein: CASSYSTSPGELFF.

This clone turned up a few times. The gene calls are TRBV6-1 and TRBJ1-3, with a weak D call TRBD1 (5 bases). The CDR3 extends over 13 amino acids. The germline V and J ends were trimmed by 6 bases and 2 bases, with 8 bases remaining between them. CDR1 is MNHNS, CDR2 SASEGT, per germline. CDR3 loop: CASSREAGNTIYF. The CDR3 region has the DNA TGTGCCAGCAGCAGGGAAGCTGGAAACACCATATATTTT.

This rearrangement joins TRBV4-2 to TRBJ1-1; TRBD1 matches 7 bases. This CDR3 has 14 amino acids. Germline V gene data show CDR1 as LGHNA and CDR2 as YNFKEQ. Trimming cost V 5 bases and J 6 bases; bases outside gene matches: 9. CDR3 protein: CASSSDRRLAEAFF. CDR3 nucleotides: TGTGCCAGCAGCTCGGACAGGAGACTCGCTGAAGCTTTCTTT.

This chain uses TRBV15 with TRBJ1-1; D not resolved. CDR3 length equals 15 residues. Germline lookup yields CDR1 LNHNV and CDR2 YYDKDF (reference sequence). The germline V and J ends were trimmed by 0 bases and 3 bases, with 11 bases remaining between them. CDR3 nucleotides: TGTGCCACCAGCAGAGAGCTTCAACTCGACACTGAAGCTTTCTTT. It codes for CATSRELQLDTEAFF.

As regards this clone: The junction does not match germline at one end; this may be a read error. This rearrangement joins TRBV7-7 to TRBJ2-5, with D maybe TRBD1 (5 bases). The CDR3 covers 12 residues. CDR1 and CDR2 from the germline V gene are SSHAT and FNYEAQ (reference sequence). CDR3 region: CASSPGQETQYF. CDR3 DNA: TGTGCTAGCAGCCCAGGGCAAGAGACCCAGTACTTC.

This rearrangement joins TRBV4-3 to TRBJ1-4, with TRBD1 as a possible D gene (5 bases). Germline V gene lookup returns CDR1 LGHNA and CDR2 YSLEER. CDR3 length: 17 amino acids. Between the trimmed V and J ends, which lost 1 base and 7 bases, there was a span of 19 bases. For the CDR3, the DNA is TGCGCCAGCAGCCAAGCCTTCTTGGGGCGCGGGGGTGAAAAACTGTTTTTT. This translates into CASSQAFLGRGGEKLFF.

The rearrangement links TRBV6-4 to TRBJ2-1; 7 positions match TRBD1. Germline V gene sequence: CDR1 MRHNA, CDR2 SNTAGT. This CDR3 is built from 16 residues. Losses at the gene ends were 3 bases for V and 4 bases for J; bases not matched to a gene: 9. Here the CDR3 reads CASSESWQGVYNEQFF. The CDR3 DNA reads TGTGCCAGCAGTGAAAGTTGGCAGGGGGTATACAATGAGCAGTTCTTC.

This clone occurred once. V usage is TRBV4-2 and J usage is TRBJ1-1; 9 nucleotides agree with TRBD1. Germline CDR1 is LGHNA and CDR2 is YNFKEQ. The CDR3 consists of 15 residues. The V gene end was trimmed by 4 bases and the J gene end by 1 base; junction bases not matched to a gene: 4. Here the CDR3 reads CASSLPGQGNTEAFF. The CDR3 region has the DNA TGTGCCAGCAGCCTTCCGGGACAGGGGAACACTGAAGCTTTCTTT.

CDR3 bases: TGCGCCAGCAGTGATCGACGGGGAGGGGAGACCCAGTACTTC. As protein: CASSDRRGGETQYF. The rearrangement links TRBV10-2 to TRBJ2-5; 7 positions match TRBD2. The CDR3 consists of 14 residues. Per germline, CDR1 WSHSY and CDR2 SAAADI. The trim removed 3 bases at V and 5 bases at J, leaving 6 bases unmatched.

The J gene is TRBJ2-7, the V gene TRBV6-5; possible D gene TRBD2, 6 bases. The germline gives CDR1 MNHEY, CDR2 SVGAGI. CDR3 length equals 12 residues. Deletions cut 8 bases from V and 2 bases from J, with 10 bases between. The CDR3 sequence: CASRDWTYEQYF. Here the CDR3 DNA reads TGTGCCAGCCGGGACTGGACCTACGAGCAGTACTTC.

The gene calls are TRBV5-5 and TRBJ2-7; possible D gene TRBD1, 6 bases. The CDR3 runs to 14 residues. V gave up 2 bases and J gave up 3 bases, with 12 bases separating them. Germline CDR1 SGHKS, CDR2 YYEKEE (reference sequence). The DNA for the CDR3 is TGTGCCAGCAGCTTATTGGACAGCCTCTACGAGCAGTACTTC. This gives the protein CASSLLDSLYEQYF.

The chain links TRBV18 to TRBJ2-7; the match to TRBD2 covers 7 bases. Germline CDR1 KGHSH, CDR2 LQKENI. Trimming at V came to 3 bases and at J to 0 bases, leaving 5 bases not matched to a gene. CDR3 length: 15 residues. DNA of the CDR3: TGTGCCAGCTCACCGACTAGCTCGAGCTCCTACGAGCAGTACTTC. Its protein product is CASSPTSSSSYEQYF.

The chain links TRBV11-2 to TRBJ2-1; 8 bases agree with TRBD2. The CDR3 loop spans 17 amino acids. Germline V gives CDR1 SGHAT, CDR2 FQNNGV. V gave up 2 bases and J gave up 0 bases; unmatched junction bases: 6. The CDR3 spells CASSLQRGGSSYNEQFF. CDR3 bases: TGTGCCAGCAGCTTACAGCGCGGGGGGAGCTCCTACAATGAGCAGTTCTTC.

CDR3 nucleotide sequence: TGTGCCAGCAGGGCCGGGACAGGGAGTGGCTACACCTTC. It is translated as CASRAGTGSGYTF. V usage is TRBV25-1 and J usage is TRBJ1-2; 9 bases map to TRBD1. The CDR3 contains 13 residues. V was pared by 6 bases and J by 7 bases, with 6 bases of the junction left unmatched. Germline assignment: CDR1 MGHDK and CDR2 SYGVNS.

A word on this clone: Its ends do not fully match the called genes, so a read error is possible. The J gene is TRBJ1-2, the V gene TRBV7-3; 9 bases align to TRBD1. Germline values: CDR1 SGHTA, CDR2 FQGTGA. The CDR3 extends over 14 amino acids. CDR3 amino acids: CASSSPGTGTRNSF. Written as DNA, the CDR3 is TGTGCCAGCAGCTCCCCCGGGACAGGGACCCGAAACTCCTTC.

The CDR3 spells CASSYGRGTTGELFF. The CDR3 DNA sequence: TGTGCCAGCAGTTACGGTCGGGGGACCACCGGGGAGCTGTTTTTT. This chain connects TRBV6-5 to TRBJ2-2; perhaps TRBD2 as D (6 bases). Germline V CDR1 and CDR2: MNHEY, SVGAGI. V lost 2 bases and J 4 bases, leaving 11 bases between the germline ends. CDR3 length: 15 amino acids.

This clone showed up just once. The chain couples TRBV21-1 to TRBJ1-1; TRBD1 was called by the table and not checked on the DNA. TRBV21-1 is a pseudogene segment. The CDR3 totals 13 residues. This CDR3 reads CASSRDRGGVAFF. The CDR3 DNA is TGTGCCAGCAGCAGAGACAGGGGGGGGGTAGCTTTCTTT.